This TCR beta chain stems from a study of blood T cell repertoires in COVID-19. Germline CDR1 SGHAT, CDR2 FQNNGV. The CDR3 is made up of 14 amino acids. V dropped 3 bases and J dropped 3 bases, with 9 bases sitting between them. Assay used: immunoSEQ multiplex PCR; TCRdb lists only in-frame clones, some missing. The profile covers over 45,000 clones, with 90% appearing a single time and around 4.2% taken by the ten largest. The V and J genes are TRBV11-2 and TRBJ1-5; perhaps TRBD1 as D (5 bases). The sequenced sample was peripheral blood. This receptor was identified in a man aged 50-60 years with acute or convalescent COVID-19. CDR3 amino acids: CASSFQGVNQPQHF. CDR3 in DNA: TGTGCCAGCAGCTTCCAAGGGGTCAATCAGCCCCAGCATTTT.